The clone carrying this T cell receptor (beta chain) was counted between two and nine times. Germline values: CDR1 PRHDT, CDR2 FYEKMQ (reference sequence). The CDR3 spans 13 residues. V was cut by 6 bases and J by 7 bases, with 13 bases left in between. The record originates from a study of blood T cells in healthy people across ages. Then a second PCR, running about 6 to 12 cycles, was carried out with a sample-barcoded 5' primer and a J-beta primer mix. In TCRdb, the 5' RACE reads were re-called with MiXCR into one record per CDR3 protein. The sample has about 800,000 distinct CDR3 sequences; 25% are singletons. These same data were also listed under a study on T cells of mothers and their children.

The sequence was obtained from a boy aged 10-17 years in good health. Sequences were obtained from blood. V is TRBV13 and J is TRBJ2-4; D might be TRBD2 (6 bases). CDR3 protein: CASRPAGRNIQYF. The CDR3 bases are TGTGCCAGCAGGCCGGCAGGGAGGAACATTCAGTACTTC.